This T cell receptor (beta chain) is from a study of beta chain features in type 1 diabetes. Study-level findings and limits: Shortening of TCRB CDR3s, moderate but significant, appeared in all four CD4+ subsets of Type 1 diabetes patients.

The authors reverse transcribed all of the isolated RNA, so sequencing captured expressed TCRB transcripts. An average of about 3.57 million reads was obtained for naive, central memory and regulatory T cell samples. This table comes from immunoSEQ multiplex PCR, and its TCRdb copy is limited to in-frame clones, with some not included. The sample comprises some 350,000 clones, about 13% of which are singletons, and approximately 0.016% rests with the top ten. Losses at the gene ends were 7 bases for V and 6 bases for J; bases not matched to a gene: 9. CDR1 and CDR2 from the germline V gene are SGHAT and FQNNGV. The CDR3 is 15 residues long. With respect to this clone: Its antigen is not known.

Sequenced input: naive CD4+ T cells from blood. The receptor was isolated from a woman aged 18-30 years with type 1 diabetes. The chain employs TRBV11-2 and TRBJ2-2, with 9 bases lining up with TRBD1. In DNA form, the CDR3 reads TGTGCCAGCACCCCCCGGGACAGGGCGGCCGGGGAGCTGTTTTTT. It encodes CASTPRDRAAGELFF.